This TCR beta chain was sequenced during a study of blood T cell repertoires in COVID-19 (dated by TCRdb to 2019 to 2021). Regarding the complete study: The collaborator samples originated in the United States, Italy and Spain and spanned the acute and convalescent phases of COVID-19. The prospective study material was composed of cDNA or gDNA derived from T cells, B-cell-depleted T cells, or PBMCs. Deeply sampled blood TCRbeta repertoires from subjects exposed to, actively infected with, or recovered from COVID-19 were included in the dataset. The repertoires were made available in a free public database intended to serve as a resource for research on the immune response to SARS-CoV-2. Samples were obtained from the ongoing ImmuneRACE study (first 160 participants) and from over a thousand subjects provided by 6 global collaborators. The sample metadata nearly always contained a de-identified subject ID, COVID-19 status, age in years and sex. HLA class I and class II types, where available, came from metadata supplied by the sample provider rather than from assay-based typing. Here is what the overall study found, with its caveats: How much clinical and demographic metadata was included differed by source and by participant, and the metadata was provided uncurated.

Comment on this clone: Its antigen is currently not known. The sample holds no much larger clone one base away, and base qualities are not on file.

The immunoSEQ Assay, a bias-controlled multiplex PCR, was used to amplify TCRbeta CDR3 regions from genomic DNA. Processing in the source paper ran as follows. Nucleated cell counts per sample were estimated from amplification of reference gene primers within the assay. To quantify the absolute abundance of each unique TCRbeta CDR3 rearrangement, sequence reads were collapsed and filtered. For each sample, productive Simpson clonality was calculated by taking the square root of Simpson's diversity index across productive rearrangements. As stored in TCRdb, this immuneACCESS dataset retains in-frame rearrangements with V and J assigned. A fraction of the clones does not appear; measured against another copy, unresolved V genes explain less than half of the discrepancy, and the remainder lacks a known reason. V and J calls plus clone size are reproduced from that table; the DNA served to infer D and trimming. The sample has about 210,000 clones on record, 80% to 90% of them singletons. The top ten clonotypes cover 2% to 3% of the sample.

CDR1 and CDR2 were assigned from the germline V gene (reference sequence) as PRHDT and FYEKMQ. There are 15 amino acids in the CDR3, from cysteine to phenylalanine inclusive. Only the CDR3 DNA stays, 45 bases, in frame from base 1. Relative to germline, V is 5 bases shorter and J is 3 bases shorter, with 14 bases between their ends. The collaborating institutions used their own protocols to collect whole blood in K2EDTA tubes. For TCRbeta analysis, collaborators shipped samples in one of three forms: frozen whole blood, isolated PBMCs, or DNA extracted from either of those sample types. Sequenced: peripheral blood. This receptor was identified in a middle-aged woman with active or convalescent COVID-19. The chain joins TRBV13 to TRBJ2-1, with TRBD2 as a weak D call on 5 bases. The CDR3 protein is CASSPPPGLYNEQFF. The sequence in DNA is TGTGCCAGCAGCCCACCCCCAGGACTCTACAATGAGCAGTTCTTC.